Each of the 27 T cell receptor beta chains below was sequenced from the same sample in a study of shared clonotypes between healthy human individuals. Repertoires were generated with immunoSEQ multiplex PCR, while TCRdb's copy carries only in-frame clones and drops some. The table lists over a million clones, about four fifths of them singletons, with 0.6% to 0.75% in the top ten. The source material was memory CD4+ T cells from PBMCs. The subset was: CD45RA-negative fraction. The receptor set was obtained from a man between 18 and 35 years old in good health. Some clones in this sample may be carry-over from other donors' samples.

This clone showed up just a few times. The chain links TRBV5-1 to TRBJ2-6; tentative D call: TRBD1 (6 bases). Trimming removed 4 bases from V and 2 bases from J, with 13 bases in between. Germline-derived CDR1 and CDR2 are SGHRS and YFSETQ. CDR3 length: 16 residues. Written as DNA, the CDR3 is TGCGCCAGCAGCGGAACAGGGTCTGCTGGGGCCAACGTCCTGACTTTC. This codes for CASSGTGSAGANVLTF.

This clone was seen only a few times. The genes are TRBV4-3 and TRBJ2-1; 10 bases are a match to TRBD2. Germline V lookup: CDR1 LGHNA, CDR2 YSLEER. J lost 4 bases, V lost 2 bases, and 5 bases had no gene match. This CDR3 contains 16 residues. The CDR3 spells CASSQRTSGVYNEQFF. The CDR3 coding sequence is TGCGCCAGCAGCCAACGGACTAGCGGAGTATACAATGAGCAGTTCTTC.

For this clone: This sequence may be a read error, since a much larger clone differs from it by one base. CDR3 sequence: CASSYGTSGTYEQYF. The CDR3 nucleotides are TGTGCCAGCAGTTACGGGACTAGCGGGACCTACGAGCAGTACTTC. This chain uses TRBV6-6 with TRBJ2-7; 13 bases map to TRBD2. In germline, CDR1 is MNHNY, CDR2 SVGAGI (reference sequence). The CDR3 loop spans 15 amino acids. Trimming took 2 bases from V and 2 from J; bases not matched to a gene: 0.

This clone was recorded once. This rearrangement joins TRBV11-2 to TRBJ1-2, with 7 bases that match TRBD1. The CDR3 runs 13 residues. Losses at the gene ends were 8 bases for V and 7 bases for J; bases not matched to a gene: 10. Germline V gene data show CDR1 as SGHAT and CDR2 as FQNNGV. CDR3 loop: CASSTPGGSGYTF. DNA for the CDR3: TGTGCCAGCTCCACCCCAGGGGGGAGTGGCTACACCTTC.

V is TRBV28 and J is TRBJ2-3, with D possibly matching TRBD2 (5 bases). Germline V gene sequence: CDR1 MDHEN, CDR2 SYDVKM. This CDR3 is built from 15 residues. V was shortened by 5 bases and J by 4 bases, with 16 bases between the two germline ends. CDR3 residues: CASSDSGKGADTQYF. The CDR3 DNA sequence: TGTGCCAGCAGTGATTCGGGAAAGGGCGCAGATACGCAGTATTTT.

The chain employs TRBV6-1 and TRBJ2-1, with TRBD2 matching over 7 bases. Germline CDR1 reads MNHNS; CDR2 reads SASEGT. Germline trimming cut 4 bases from V and 9 bases from J; bases unmatched to any gene: 12. This CDR3 contains 15 residues. CDR3 DNA sequence: TGTGCCAGCAGTGGGCTAAGCGGGATGGTTCGTGAGCAGTTCTTC. It is translated as CASSGLSGMVREQFF.

This clone appeared a few times. The chain uses TRBV6-5 and TRBJ1-1; tentatively, D is TRBD1 (5 bases). V was shortened by 10 bases and J by 1 base, with 16 bases between the two germline ends. Germline V gene lookup returns CDR1 MNHEY and CDR2 SVGAGI. There are 14 residues in the CDR3. The CDR3 region has the DNA TGTGCCACGGCCCGGGGGACGGGGAACACTGAAGCTTTCTTT. It yields the protein CATARGTGNTEAFF.

The chain uses TRBV19 and TRBJ1-1, with D possibly being TRBD1 (5 bases). V was shortened by 2 bases and J by 4 bases, with 8 bases between the two germline ends. There are 13 residues in the CDR3. CDR1 is LNHDA, CDR2 SQIVND, per germline (reference sequence). Here the CDR3 reads CASSITQGTEAFF. The CDR3 DNA reads TGTGCCAGTAGTATAACCCAGGGCACTGAAGCTTTCTTT.

The gene calls are TRBV2 and TRBJ2-5, with 11 bases lining up with TRBD1. Germline-derived CDR1 and CDR2 are SNHLY and FYNNEI. The V segment lost 7 bases and the J segment 4 bases; nucleotides outside the gene matches: 11. This CDR3 is 16 amino acids long. In DNA, the CDR3 is TGTGCCAGCAACGAGGACAGGGGGCATGTAGGAGAGACCCAGTACTTC. Translation: CASNEDRGHVGETQYF. Using reference TRBV2 and TRBJ2-5 for the parts outside the CDR3, the full variable domain is EPEVTQTPSHQVTQMGQEVILRCVPISNHLYFYWYRQILGQKVEFLVSFYNNEISEKSEIFDDQFSVERPDGSNFTLKIRSTKLEDSAMYFCASNEDRGHVGETQYFGPGTRLLVL.

The V gene is TRBV5-1, the J gene TRBJ2-3; the match to TRBD2 covers 11 bases. This CDR3 region has 16 residues. Germline CDR1 and CDR2: SGHRS and YFSETQ. V lost 2 bases, J lost 5 bases, and 7 bases stayed unmatched. The CDR3, as DNA: TGCGCCAGCAGCTTACTAGCGGGAGAACCTGGAGATACGCAGTATTTT. Its protein product is CASSLLAGEPGDTQYF.

V and J are TRBV19 and TRBJ1-5; no firm D call. The CDR3 is 16 amino acids. Germline V gene data show CDR1 as LNHDA and CDR2 as SQIVND (reference sequence). Trimming removed 5 bases at V and 0 bases at J, with 14 bases between. The CDR3 DNA follows: TGTGCCAGTAGTTTATCGGAACAGACTAGCAATCAGCCCCAGCATTTT. As protein: CASSLSEQTSNQPQHF.

The rearrangement links TRBV29-1 to TRBJ2-3, with TRBD2 matching over 9 bases. The CDR3 runs 12 residues. V shed 8 bases and J 6 bases; nucleotides not matched to a gene: 6. CDR1 and CDR2 from the germline V gene are SQVTM and ANQGSEA. CDR3 DNA sequence: TGCAGCTTCTATAGCGGGAGTGATACGCAGTATTTT. It codes for CSFYSGSDTQYF.

The chain joins TRBV4-2 to TRBJ1-4, with D tentatively TRBD1 (6 bases). The CDR3 has 21 residues. Trimming pared 0 bases from V and 0 bases from J, leaving 23 bases between. Germline CDR1 reads LGHNA; CDR2 reads YNFKEQ. The CDR3 region is CASSQEPDRFLSSATNEKLFF. CDR3 in DNA: TGTGCCAGCAGCCAAGAGCCAGACAGGTTTTTGTCGTCTGCAACTAATGAAAAACTGTTTTTT.

Written as DNA, the CDR3 is TGTGCCAGTACTACCAGGGACAATTCCGCCCAGTACTTC. It encodes CASTTRDNSAQYF. The chain carries TRBV19 and TRBJ2-5, with D perhaps matching TRBD1 (6 bases). Germline V gives CDR1 LNHDA, CDR2 SQIVND (reference sequence). V dropped 7 bases and J dropped 9 bases, with 18 bases sitting between them. This CDR3 has 13 residues.

This clone was detected many times. The gene calls are TRBV4-1 and TRBJ2-3; D is undetermined. Germline V gene lookup returns CDR1 MGHRA and CDR2 YSYEKL. The germline V and J ends were trimmed by 0 bases and 0 bases, with 7 bases remaining between them. This CDR3 is built from 15 residues. In DNA, the CDR3 is TGCGCCAGCAGCCAAGACGGTTATAGCACAGATACGCAGTATTTT. This translates into CASSQDGYSTDTQYF.

This chain joins TRBV5-4 and TRBJ2-4; TRBD2 aligns across 8 bases. CDR3 length equals 15 residues. Germline V gene sequence: CDR1 SGHNT, CDR2 YYREEE (reference sequence). After removal of 4 bases from V and 3 bases from J, the junction contained 6 bases not matched to a gene. Here the CDR3 DNA reads TGTGCCAGCAGCACGGGGGGGGGTGACAAAAACATTCAGTACTTC. This translates into CASSTGGGDKNIQYF.

With regard to this clone: Other DNA variants within this sample encode the same CDR3. DNA for the CDR3: TGTGCCAGCAGCGTAGAAGCAGGGGGCTACACCTTC. Its protein product is CASSVEAGGYTF. V usage is TRBV9 and J usage is TRBJ1-2, with a tentative D call TRBD1 (5 bases). V lost 0 bases and J 8 bases, leaving 8 bases between the germline ends. Germline assignment: CDR1 SGDLS and CDR2 YYNGEE. This CDR3 contains 12 residues. The variable domain in full, with the rest retrieved from reference TRBV9 and TRBJ1-2, is DSGVTQTPKHLITATGQRVTLRCSPRSGDLSVYWYQQSLDQGLQFLIQYYNGEERAKGNILERFSAQQFPDLHSELNLSSLELGDSALYFCASSVEAGGYTFGSGTRLTVV.

This chain links TRBV7-3 with TRBJ1-1; 7 bases fit TRBD1. V was pared by 5 bases and J by 4 bases, with 4 bases of the junction left unmatched. This CDR3 is 13 amino acids long. The V gene's germline CDR1 is SGHTA and CDR2 FQGTGA. CDR3 DNA sequence: TGTGCCAGCAGCCCAACAGGGGTCACTGAAGCTTTCTTT. Its protein is CASSPTGVTEAFF.

J is TRBJ2-6 and V is TRBV28; unclear D gene. This CDR3 has 13 residues. The V end was cut by 7 bases, the J end by 2 bases, with 6 bases between. CDR1 is MDHEN and CDR2 is SYDVKM in the germline V gene. The CDR3 protein is CASTKTGANVLTF. The CDR3 DNA reads as TGTGCCAGCACTAAGACTGGGGCCAACGTCCTGACTTTC.

The V call is TRBV11-2, the J call TRBJ1-1; weak D call: TRBD1 (5 bases). The germline V and J ends were trimmed by 5 bases and 1 base, with 14 bases remaining between them. CDR1 SGHAT and CDR2 FQNNGV come from the germline V gene. The CDR3 is made up of 15 amino acids. The CDR3 reads CASSPLQGTNTEAFF. CDR3 nucleotides: TGTGCCAGCAGCCCGCTTCAGGGAACGAACACTGAAGCTTTCTTT.

This chain joins TRBV10-3 and TRBJ2-7, with 10 bases lining up with TRBD2. The CDR3 covers 13 residues. Germline-derived CDR1 and CDR2 are ENHRY and SYGVKD. The trim removed 10 bases at V and 5 bases at J, leaving 8 bases unmatched. The CDR3 here is CATASGRGNEQYF. CDR3 bases: TGTGCCACGGCTAGCGGGAGAGGCAACGAGCAGTACTTC.

Here the CDR3 reads CASSLLQGKGQPQHF. CDR3 in DNA: TGTGCCAGCTCCCTTCTCCAGGGGAAGGGTCAGCCCCAGCATTTT. The rearrangement uses TRBV18 and TRBJ1-5; D may be TRBD1 (6 bases). The V gene lost 6 bases and the J gene lost 6 bases, with 18 bases spanning the gap. Germline CDR1 reads KGHSH; CDR2 reads LQKENI. This CDR3 has 15 amino acids. Combining the CDR3 with reference TRBV18 and TRBJ1-5 gives the whole variable domain NAGVMQNPRHLVRRRGQEARLRCSPMKGHSHVYWYRQLPEEGLKFMVYLQKENIIDESGMPKERFSAEFPKEGPSILRIQQVVRGDSAAYFCASSLLQGKGQPQHFGDGTRLSIL.

V is TRBV29-1 and J is TRBJ1-2; D uncertain. The CDR3 has 15 amino acids. Germline lookup yields CDR1 SQVTM and CDR2 ANQGSEA. V was cut by 3 bases and J by 3 bases, with 17 bases left in between. The CDR3 sequence: CSVESGRYGDYGYTF. The CDR3 nucleotides are TGCAGCGTTGAGTCAGGACGTTATGGGGACTATGGCTACACCTTC.

This clone showed up just once. The rearrangement joins TRBV2 to TRBJ2-6, with a possible D match to TRBD1 (6 bases). The CDR3 is 18 amino acids. The germline V and J ends were trimmed by 9 bases and 0 bases, with 21 bases remaining between them. Germline values: CDR1 SNHLY, CDR2 FYNNEI. The CDR3, as DNA: TGTGCCAGTGGGTTTGCCCCAGGGGAGAGCTCTGGGGCCAACGTCCTGACTTTC. Translated, it gives CASGFAPGESSGANVLTF.

CDR3 in DNA: TGTGCCAGCAGCGTTCAAGTTTGGGGGGCACAAGAGACCCAGTACTTC. It is translated as CASSVQVWGAQETQYF. This chain joins TRBV9 and TRBJ2-5; D could derive from TRBD1 or TRBD2 (6 bases each). The CDR3 is 16 residues long. V was pared by 2 bases and J by 2 bases, with 16 bases between. In germline, CDR1 is SGDLS, CDR2 YYNGEE.

The sample holds a few counts of this clone. V is TRBV6-1 and J is TRBJ2-3, with TRBD2 identical over 7 bases. The CDR3 is made up of 16 amino acids. In germline, CDR1 is MNHNS, CDR2 SASEGT. V lost 4 bases and J lost 2; bases outside the gene matches: 9. The CDR3 DNA reads TGTGCCAGCAGTGTGGGGGGAGGGGTGAACACAGATACGCAGTATTTT. Amino acid sequence: CASSVGGGVNTDTQYF.

V and J are TRBV7-8 and TRBJ1-1; the D gene is possibly TRBD1 (5 bases). Germline lookup yields CDR1 SGHVS and CDR2 FQNEAQ. V was shortened by 3 bases and J by 10 bases, with 15 bases between the two germline ends. This CDR3 has 13 residues. The CDR3 sequence is CASSLTPIGGAFF. For the CDR3, the DNA is TGTGCCAGCAGCTTGACTCCGATCGGGGGAGCTTTCTTT.